These 14 T cell receptor beta chains share one sample of origin, sequenced in a study of regulatory T cells in long-lasting Graves disease. Described time point: newly diagnosed GD, antithyroid drugs for less than 3 months. PBMCs were the source of the RNA used for TCR sequencing. Through Arm-PCR of CDR3 regions and iRepertoire HTBI primers, TCR beta libraries were built. One entry per CDR3 protein results from TCRdb running MiXCR on the multiplex PCR reads. The sample holds roughly 410,000 distinct CDR3 sequences; around 16% are singletons and the top ten take approximately 7.8%. This same sample was also part of a study on T cells in Graves' hyperthyroidism and ophthalmopathy.

This specimen consisted of peripheral blood mononuclear cells (PBMCs), obtained at new diagnosis, from a patient treated with antithyroid drugs. All receptors come from a woman aged 40 to 50 with Graves disease.

This clonotype was detected many times. V usage is TRBV27 and J usage is TRBJ2-1; TRBD2 is a possible D gene (5 bases). The CDR3 has 15 amino acids. Germline CDR1 reads MNHEY; CDR2 reads SMNVEV (reference sequence). V was clipped by 6 bases and J by 10 bases, with 22 bases between them. The CDR3 DNA sequence: TGTGCCAGCAGCCCTTACTCCCCTCGGACTGAGGAGCAGTTCTTC. It encodes CASSPYSPRTEEQFF.

Regarding this clonotype: A much larger clone is a single base away; this may be a read error. CDR3 region: CTSSSSRDSGTSGNYNEQFF. The CDR3 bases are TGTACCAGCAGTTCAAGCCGGGACAGCGGGACTAGCGGGAACTACAATGAGCAGTTCTTC. The chain couples TRBV6-9 to TRBJ2-1; 13 bases agree with TRBD2. In germline, CDR1 is MNHGY, CDR2 SVAAGI. The length of the CDR3 is 20 residues.

This clonotype was recorded at least ten times. This sequence joins TRBV12-3 or TRBV12-4 and TRBJ2-4, with D unclear. The CDR3 totals 14 residues. V lost 5 bases and J 10 bases, leaving 18 bases between the germline ends. The CDR3 loop is CASSPRTAPKIQYF. The CDR3 nucleotides read TGTGCCAGCAGTCCCCGCACAGCTCCAAAAATTCAGTACTTC.

In this sample, this clonotype turned up many times. The chain joins TRBV7-8 to TRBJ2-3, with D perhaps TRBD2 (5 bases). There are 15 residues in the CDR3. Trimming took 2 bases from V and 1 from J, leaving 10 bases between them. Germline loops: CDR1 SGHVS, CDR2 FQNEAQ. The CDR3 loop reads CASSLLEEGTDTQYF. The CDR3 DNA reads TGTGCCAGCAGCTTACTAGAGGAGGGCACAGATACGCAGTATTTT.

J is TRBJ2-1 and V is TRBV13, with D perhaps TRBD1 or TRBD2 (6 bases each). Germline CDR1 reads PRHDT; CDR2 reads FYEKMQ (reference sequence). The V and J ends lost 0 bases and 10 bases respectively, with 19 bases between them. This CDR3 spans 16 amino acids. CDR3 nucleotides: TGTGCCAGCAGCTTAGGCCTTGGAGGGACACAATGGGAGCAGTTCTTC. Encoded protein: CASSLGLGGTQWEQFF.

This clonotype showed up just a few times. It may be a read error: a sequence one base away is much more abundant. The J gene is TRBJ1-1, the V gene TRBV11-2; D may be TRBD1 (6 bases). The V gene's germline CDR1 is SGHAT and CDR2 FQNNGV. CDR3 length: 15 amino acids. Here the CDR3 reads CASRGTRGRFTGAFF. For the CDR3, the DNA is TGTGCCAGCAGAGGGACACGGGGTCGGTTCACTGGAGCTTTCTTT.

This clonotype came up a few times. The chain recombines TRBV29-1 with TRBJ1-1, with TRBD1 as a possible D gene (5 bases). Germline CDR1 SQVTM, CDR2 ANQGSEA. V lost 4 bases and J 7 bases, leaving 7 bases between the germline ends. This CDR3 is built from 10 residues. In nucleotides, the CDR3 is TGCAGCGTTGTAAGGGGTGAAGCTTTCTTT. Its protein product is CSVVRGEAFF.

This clonotype was found many times. The genes are TRBV12-3 or TRBV12-4 and TRBJ2-7; D unresolved. Trimming cost V 4 bases and J 7 bases, with 14 bases left between them. The CDR3 contains 13 residues. CDR3 bases: TGTGCCAGCAGTTCGGATACGGTGGGGGAGCAGTACTTC. Its translation is CASSSDTVGEQYF.

In this sample, this clonotype turned up many times. V and J are TRBV6-2 or TRBV6-3 and TRBJ1-6; D is possibly TRBD1 (6 bases). The CDR3 has 14 residues. V dropped 6 bases and J dropped 5 bases, with 11 bases sitting between them. Germline values: CDR1 MNHEY, CDR2 SVGEGT. The CDR3 DNA reads TGTGCCAGCAGACCGGACAGCAATAATTCACCCCTCCACTTT. It is translated as CASRPDSNNSPLHF.

This clonotype was seen many times. This chain's CDR3 is CASSLEQGTLYNEQFF. In DNA form, the CDR3 reads TGTGCCAGCAGTTTAGAGCAGGGAACCCTCTACAATGAGCAGTTCTTC. J is TRBJ2-1 and V is TRBV27; D might be TRBD1 (5 bases). The CDR3 runs 16 residues. Germline V gene data show CDR1 as MNHEY and CDR2 as SMNVEV (reference sequence). With 2 bases removed from V and 3 bases from J, the gap between germline ends came to 14 bases.

The rearrangement uses TRBV11-3 and TRBJ2-3; D may correspond to TRBD1 or TRBD2 (5 bases each). TRBJ2-1 matches the DNA end more closely, so the J call is doubtful. CDR3 length: 22 amino acids. Looked up from germline, CDR1 is SGHNT and CDR2 is YENEEA. The CDR3 nucleotides are TGTGCCAGCAGCGTAGTAGGGGTGGACCCCGGGGTACGGAGACACTCCTACAATGAGCAGTTCTTC. Its translation is CASSVVGVDPGVRRHSYNEQFF.

This clonotype was picked up many times. The rearrangement links TRBV7-9 to TRBJ2-1, with 9 bases that match TRBD2. J lost 12 bases, V lost 2 bases, and 8 bases had no gene match. This CDR3 is built from 14 residues. Germline V gene data show CDR1 as SEHNR and CDR2 as FQNEAQ (reference sequence). The DNA for the CDR3 is TGTGCCAGCAGCTTAAGGCGGGAGGGCCGGAGGCAGTTCTTC. Its protein is CASSLRREGRRQFF. The full variable domain, in which reference TRBV7-9 and TRBJ2-1 provide the parts outside the CDR3, is DTGVSQNPRHKITKRGQNVTFRCDPISEHNRLYWYRQTLGQGPEFLTYFQNEAQLEKSRLLSDRFSAERPKGSFSTLEIQRTEQGDSAMYLCASSLRREGRRQFFGPGTRLTVL.

Only a few counts were recorded for this clonotype. This chain joins TRBV5-1 and TRBJ1-1, with 9 positions matching TRBD1. This CDR3 has 15 amino acids. In germline, CDR1 is SGHRS, CDR2 YFSETQ. The trim removed 5 bases at V and 4 bases at J, leaving 9 bases unmatched. Here the CDR3 reads CASSVQGARGTEAFF. For the CDR3, the DNA is TGCGCCAGCAGTGTACAGGGGGCGAGGGGCACTGAAGCTTTCTTT.

This clonotype was seen many times. The genes are TRBV28 and TRBJ2-7; D not resolved. Trimming took off 6 bases at V and 2 bases at J, with 14 bases between the two ends. Germline assignment: CDR1 MDHEN and CDR2 SYDVKM. The CDR3 runs 14 residues. The CDR3 sequence is CASRNRVSTYEQYF. CDR3 in DNA: TGTGCCAGCAGAAATCGGGTCAGCACCTACGAGCAGTACTTC. Combining the CDR3 with reference TRBV28 and TRBJ2-7 gives the whole variable domain DVKVTQSSRYLVKRTGEKVFLECVQDMDHENMFWYRQDPGLGLRLIYFSYDVKMKEKGDIPEGYSVSREKKERFSLILESASTNQTSMYLCASRNRVSTYEQYFGPGTRLTVT.